A selection of T cell receptor beta chains follows, all from one sample in a study of T cell repertoires and Cas9 in healthy adults. The method was immunoSEQ multiplex PCR; TCRdb's version includes in-frame clones alone and lacks a portion of them. This table has 11,000 to 15,000 clones, approximately 89% appearing once. The sample taken for sequencing was Tregs (CD4+, CD25+, CD127-, CD137-, CD154-) from PBMCs; culture status not recorded. These receptors originate from a human donor in good health. Each CDR3 is given with its conserved first and last residue. Fields, in order: V gene, clone size, J gene, D gene, CDR3 DNA, CDR3 protein. A D gene is named only where the DNA matches it firmly. The size of a clone is reported for some rows only, either as once, few or many, or as a class for expanded clones.

>TRBV11-2|.|TRBJ1-1|.
TGTGCCAGCAGCTTAGGGAGGTCAGGCCCTAGGGACACTGAAGCTTTCTTT
CASSLGRSGPRDTEAFF
>TRBV6-5|.|TRBJ1-3|.
TGTGCCAGCAGTACGATAGGCTCTGGAAACACCATATATTTT
CASSTIGSGNTIYF
>TRBV7-9|.|TRBJ1-5|.
TGTGCCAGCAGCCCTGACGGGTTGTCGAATCAGCCCCAGCATTTT
CASSPDGLSNQPQHF
>TRBV5-1|.|TRBJ2-1|TRBD2
TGCGGACGCTTGGGACTAGCGGGAGCCAATGAGCAGTTCTTC
CGRLGLAGANEQFF
>TRBV7-7|.|TRBJ1-4|.
TGTGCCAGCAGCCTAACCGCAAATAATGAAAAACTGTTTTTT
CASSLTANNEKLFF
>TRBV6-5|.|TRBJ1-1|.
TGTGCCAGCAGTTACAGGAACACTGAAGCTTTCTTT
CASSYRNTEAFF
>TRBV5-1|few|TRBJ2-1|TRBD2
TGCGCCAGCAGCTGGGGACTAGCGGGGTCCTACAATGAGCAGTTCTTC
CASSWGLAGSYNEQFF
>TRBV10-1|.|TRBJ1-2|TRBD1
TGCGCCAGGGGGACAGGGGTGGTTACCTTC
CARGTGVVTF
>TRBV5-4|.|TRBJ2-4|TRBD2
TGTGCCAGCAGCTTGGGGCTAGCGGGAGGGACAGAGGCCAAAAACATTCAGTACTTC
CASSLGLAGGTEAKNIQYF
>TRBV6-5|.|TRBJ1-1|.
TGTGCCAGCAGTTACTCCAGCCTGAACACTGAAGCTTTCTTT
CASSYSSLNTEAFF
>TRBV28|.|TRBJ1-2|.
TGTGCCACCTACGGGAATTATGGCTACACCTTC
CATYGNYGYTF
>TRBV5-1|.|TRBJ1-1|.
TGCGCCAGCAGCTTGGGTCCTAACAGGGCCGAGAACACTGAAGCTTTCTTT
CASSLGPNRAENTEAFF
>TRBV5-1|.|TRBJ2-3|.
TGCGCCAGCAGCTTGGATCAGGCTAGCACAGATACGCAGTATTTT
CASSLDQASTDTQYF
>TRBV29-1|.|TRBJ1-2|.
TGCAGCGTAGGAGGGCAGAGAGCTAACTATGGCTACACCTTC
CSVGGQRANYGYTF
>TRBV7-3|once|TRBJ1-2|TRBD1
TGTGCCAGCAGCTCCTCCCCCCAGGGGGTCTATGGCTACACCTTC
CASSSSPQGVYGYTF
>TRBV4-3|few|TRBJ1-5|.
TGCGCCAGCAGCGGAAAGGGGCCGGACAAGCATTTT
CASSGKGPDKHF
>TRBV27|.|TRBJ1-1|.
TGTGCCAGCAGTCCCCGGACGGTACGGTGGTTGAACACTGAAGCTTTCTTT
CASSPRTVRWLNTEAFF
>TRBV5-1|.|TRBJ1-4|.
TGCGCCAGCAGCTTGGACGGAGGGCCGGGCAACGAAAAACTGTTTTTT
CASSLDGGPGNEKLFF
>TRBV7-2|.|TRBJ2-3|TRBD1
TGTGCCAGCAGCTTATCAGGGGGTAGCACAGATACGCAGTATTTT
CASSLSGGSTDTQYF
>TRBV30|.|TRBJ1-1|TRBD1
TGTGCCTGGAGTTACGGGACAGGGAGAGGTTTCTTT
CAWSYGTGRGFF
>TRBV4-2|.|TRBJ1-6|TRBD1
TGTGCCAGCAGCCATTTAGGACAGGTGGTCTATTCACCCCTCCACTTT
CASSHLGQVVYSPLHF
>TRBV2|.|TRBJ2-5|TRBD1
TGTGCCAGCAGTGAACCGGGACAGGGGAGTTCTTCGTATTTTGACAACCAAGAGACCCAGTACTTC
CASSEPGQGSSSYFDNQETQYF
>TRBV11-2|.|TRBJ2-5|.
TGTGCCAGCAGCTTGTGGGCTGGACGGGAGACCCAGTACTTC
CASSLWAGRETQYF
>TRBV7-2|.|TRBJ1-2|.
TGTGCCAGCAGCTTTCACCTTCTTGGCTACACCTTC
CASSFHLLGYTF
>TRBV5-4|.|TRBJ2-1|.
TGTGCCAGCAGCAACTCTAATGAGCAGTTCTTC
CASSNSNEQFF
>TRBV6-1|.|TRBJ1-4|.
TGTGCCAGCAGGCCGCCTCGGGGTGTTTTTGAGAAACTGTTTTTT
CASRPPRGVFEKLFF
>TRBV6-1|.|TRBJ1-1|.
TGTGCCAGCAGTGGTAGGGTGAACACTGAAGCTTTCTTT
CASSGRVNTEAFF
>TRBV7-9|.|TRBJ2-5|TRBD2
TGTGCCAGCAGCTTAGGGGGACTAGCGGGGAAGCAAGAGACCCAGTACTTC
CASSLGGLAGKQETQYF
>TRBV6-4|.|TRBJ1-1|.
TGTGCCAGCAGTGTCAGCTGGAACACTGAAGCTTTCTTT
CASSVSWNTEAFF
>TRBV6-1|few|TRBJ2-3|.
TGTGCCAGCGACAGCACAGATACGCAGTATTTT
CASDSTDTQYF
>TRBV7-2|.|TRBJ2-1|TRBD2
TGTGCCAGCACAACCGGGACTAGACCATACAATGAGCAGTTCTTC
CASTTGTRPYNEQFF
>TRBV20-1|.|TRBJ2-1|.
TGCAGTGCTCTACAACCGACTATGGCGTTCTTC
CSALQPTMAFF
>TRBV7-2|.|TRBJ2-5|.
TGTGCCAGCAGCCGCCCGGGGGAGACCCAGTACTTC
CASSRPGETQYF
>TRBV7-3|.|TRBJ1-1|.
TGTGCCAGCAGTTTAACAGGGAACACTGAAGCTTTCTTT
CASSLTGNTEAFF
>TRBV7-2|.|TRBJ2-3|.
TGTGCCAGCAGCTTAGTATCAGGGACGCAGTATTTT
CASSLVSGTQYF
>TRBV7-2|.|TRBJ2-4|TRBD1
TGTGCCAGCACCAGGGGGATTTTGGACATTCAGTACTTC
CASTRGILDIQYF
>TRBV6-9|.|TRBJ1-1|TRBD1
TGTGCCAGCAGTTATGGGACAGGGCGGACTGAAGCTTTCTTT
CASSYGTGRTEAFF
>TRBV19|.|TRBJ1-6|.
TGTGCCAGTAGCTCTAGGAGGTCCGGCTCCTATAATTCACCCCTCCACTTT
CASSSRRSGSYNSPLHF
>TRBV19|.|TRBJ2-1|TRBD2
TGTGCCAGTAAAAAGGGACTAGCGGGGGTAAATGAGCAGTTCTTC
CASKKGLAGVNEQFF
>TRBV19|.|TRBJ1-2|.
TGTGCCAGTAGCTTGGACAAAGACTATGGCTACACCTTC
CASSLDKDYGYTF
>TRBV10-3|.|TRBJ2-3|.
TGTGCCGCCCTAGCTTCATTCACAGATACGCAGTATTTT
CAALASFTDTQYF
>TRBV5-1|.|TRBJ2-5|.
TGCGCCAGCAGCTTGTGGGACTTGGAGACCCAGTACTTC
CASSLWDLETQYF
>TRBV5-1|once|TRBJ1-3|.
TGCGCCAGTAGGGGATCTGGAAACACCATATATTTT
CASRGSGNTIYF
>TRBV5-1|.|TRBJ2-3|.
TGCGCCAGCAGCCGCCCTAGCGGCACAGATACGCAGTATTTT
CASSRPSGTDTQYF
>TRBV4-2|.|TRBJ2-2|TRBD2
TGTGCCAGCAGCCAAGGAACTAGCGGGCACACCGGGGAGCTGTTTTTT
CASSQGTSGHTGELFF
>TRBV6-6|once|TRBJ2-2|.
TGTGCCAGCAGTTTGAGGGGAGTGGGCACCGGGGAGCTGTTTTTT
CASSLRGVGTGELFF
>TRBV11-2|.|TRBJ2-2|TRBD1
TGTGCCAGCAGCCCAACCTGGACAGGGGGTATCACCGGGGAGCTGTTTTTT
CASSPTWTGGITGELFF
>TRBV5-4|.|TRBJ2-1|TRBD2
TGTGCCAGCAGCTTTGCGGGGACTAACCCCAACAATGAGCAGTTCTTC
CASSFAGTNPNNEQFF
>TRBV6-5|.|TRBJ2-5|.
TGTGCCAGCAGTTACCTCCACAGACAAGAGACCCAGTACTTC
CASSYLHRQETQYF
>TRBV30|.|TRBJ2-4|TRBD2
TGTGCCTGGACTAGCGGGGCCCAAAACATTCAGTACTTC
CAWTSGAQNIQYF